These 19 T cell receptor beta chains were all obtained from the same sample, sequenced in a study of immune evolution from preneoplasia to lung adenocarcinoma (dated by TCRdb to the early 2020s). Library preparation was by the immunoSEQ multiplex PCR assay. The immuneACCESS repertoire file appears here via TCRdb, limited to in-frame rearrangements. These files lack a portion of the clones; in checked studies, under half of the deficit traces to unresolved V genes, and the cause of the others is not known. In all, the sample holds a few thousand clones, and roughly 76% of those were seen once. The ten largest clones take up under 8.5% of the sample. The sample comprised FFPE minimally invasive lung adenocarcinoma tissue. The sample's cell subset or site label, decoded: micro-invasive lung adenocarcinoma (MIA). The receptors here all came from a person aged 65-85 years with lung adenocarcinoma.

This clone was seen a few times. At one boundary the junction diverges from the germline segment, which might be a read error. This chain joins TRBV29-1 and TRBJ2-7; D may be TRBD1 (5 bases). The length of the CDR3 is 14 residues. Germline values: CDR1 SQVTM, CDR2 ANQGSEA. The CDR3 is CSVEAGSDSYEQYF. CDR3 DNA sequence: TGCAGCGTAGAAGCAGGGTCGGACTCCTACGAGCAGTACTTC.

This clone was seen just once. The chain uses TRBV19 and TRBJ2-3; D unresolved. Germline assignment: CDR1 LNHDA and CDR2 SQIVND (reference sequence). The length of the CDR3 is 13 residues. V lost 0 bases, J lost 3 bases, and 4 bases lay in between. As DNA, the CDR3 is TGTGCCAGTAGTATAGACAGGACAGATACGCAGTATTTT. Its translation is CASSIDRTDTQYF.

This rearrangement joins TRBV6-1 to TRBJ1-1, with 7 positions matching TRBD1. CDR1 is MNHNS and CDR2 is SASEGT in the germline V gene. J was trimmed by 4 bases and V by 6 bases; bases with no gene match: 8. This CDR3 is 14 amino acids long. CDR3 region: CASRPTGMGTEAFF. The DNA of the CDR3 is TGTGCCAGCAGGCCGACAGGGATGGGCACTGAAGCTTTCTTT.

This chain's CDR3 is CASSPDSGANVLTF. The CDR3 nucleotides are TGTGCCAGCAGCCCTGATTCTGGGGCCAACGTCCTGACTTTC. The chain uses TRBV9 and TRBJ2-6; D gene unclear. Germline-derived CDR1 and CDR2 are SGDLS and YYNGEE. Trimming removed 4 bases at V and 1 base at J, with 6 bases between. The CDR3 runs 14 residues. The full variable domain, its missing parts supplied by reference TRBV9 and TRBJ2-6, is DSGVTQTPKHLITATGQRVTLRCSPRSGDLSVYWYQQSLDQGLQFLIQYYNGEERAKGNILERFSAQQFPDLHSELNLSSLELGDSALYFCASSPDSGANVLTFGAGSRLTVL.

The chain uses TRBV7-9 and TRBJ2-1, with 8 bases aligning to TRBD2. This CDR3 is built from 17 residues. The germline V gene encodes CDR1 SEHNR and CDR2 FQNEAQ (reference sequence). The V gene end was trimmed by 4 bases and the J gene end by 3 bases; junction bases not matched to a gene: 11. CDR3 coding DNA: TGTGCCAGCAGCTCAGAATTCGGGGGGGGGCTCTACAATGAGCAGTTCTTC. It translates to CASSSEFGGGLYNEQFF.

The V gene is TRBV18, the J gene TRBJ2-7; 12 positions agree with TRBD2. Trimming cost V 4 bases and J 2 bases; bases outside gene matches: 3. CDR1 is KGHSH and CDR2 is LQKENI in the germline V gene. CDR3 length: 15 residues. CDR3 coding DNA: TGTGCCAGCTCACTCAGGACTAGCGGGACCTACGAGCAGTACTTC. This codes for CASSLRTSGTYEQYF.

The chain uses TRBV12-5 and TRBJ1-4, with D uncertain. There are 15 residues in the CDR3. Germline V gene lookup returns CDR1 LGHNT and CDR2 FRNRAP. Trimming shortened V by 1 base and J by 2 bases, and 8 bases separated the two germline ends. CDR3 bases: TGTGCTAGTGGTTTGGGGGAAGCGACTAATGAAAAACTGTTTTTT. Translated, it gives CASGLGEATNEKLFF. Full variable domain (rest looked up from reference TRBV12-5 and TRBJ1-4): DARVTQTPRHKVTEMGQEVTMRCQPILGHNTVFWYRQTMMQGLELLAYFRNRAPLDDSGMPKDRFSAEMPDATLATLKIQPSEPRDSAVYFCASGLGEATNEKLFFGSGTQLSVL.

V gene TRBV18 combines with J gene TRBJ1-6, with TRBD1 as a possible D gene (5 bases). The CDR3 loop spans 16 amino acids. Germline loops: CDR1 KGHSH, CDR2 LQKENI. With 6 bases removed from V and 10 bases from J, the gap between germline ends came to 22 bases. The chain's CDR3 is CASSFRWQGEGSPLHF. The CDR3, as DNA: TGTGCCAGCTCTTTCAGGTGGCAGGGCGAGGGATCACCCCTCCACTTT.

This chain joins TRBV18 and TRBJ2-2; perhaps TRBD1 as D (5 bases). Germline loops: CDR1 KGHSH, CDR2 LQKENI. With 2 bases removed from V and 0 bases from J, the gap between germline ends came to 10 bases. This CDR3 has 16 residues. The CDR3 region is CASSPKTAANTGELFF. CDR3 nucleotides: TGTGCCAGCTCACCAAAGACAGCAGCGAACACCGGGGAGCTGTTTTTT. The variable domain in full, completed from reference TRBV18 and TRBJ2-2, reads NAGVMQNPRHLVRRRGQEARLRCSPMKGHSHVYWYRQLPEEGLKFMVYLQKENIIDESGMPKERFSAEFPKEGPSILRIQQVVRGDSAAYFCASSPKTAANTGELFFGEGSRLTVL.

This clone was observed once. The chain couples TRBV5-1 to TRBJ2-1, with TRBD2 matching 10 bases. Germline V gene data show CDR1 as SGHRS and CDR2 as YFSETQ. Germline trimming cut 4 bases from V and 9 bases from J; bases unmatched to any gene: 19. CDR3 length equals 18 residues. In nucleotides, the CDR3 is TGCGCCAGCAGCCGTCAGCCTTTGGGTAGCGGGGGGCCGGGTGAGCAGTTCTTC. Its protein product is CASSRQPLGSGGPGEQFF.

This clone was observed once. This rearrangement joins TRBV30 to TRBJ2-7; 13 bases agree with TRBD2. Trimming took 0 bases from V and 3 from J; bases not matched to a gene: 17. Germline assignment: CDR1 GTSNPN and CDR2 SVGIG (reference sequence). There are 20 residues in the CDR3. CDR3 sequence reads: CAWSVPMGLAGKADRYEQYF. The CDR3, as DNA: TGTGCCTGGAGTGTACCTATGGGACTAGCGGGGAAGGCAGACCGCTACGAGCAGTACTTC.

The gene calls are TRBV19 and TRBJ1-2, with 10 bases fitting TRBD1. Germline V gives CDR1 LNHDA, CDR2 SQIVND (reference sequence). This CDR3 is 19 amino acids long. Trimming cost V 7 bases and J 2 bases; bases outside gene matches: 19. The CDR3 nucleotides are TGTGCCAGTACCTCAACCAGACGAGCCCGACAGGGGGCAAACTATGGCTACACCTTC. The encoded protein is CASTSTRRARQGANYGYTF.

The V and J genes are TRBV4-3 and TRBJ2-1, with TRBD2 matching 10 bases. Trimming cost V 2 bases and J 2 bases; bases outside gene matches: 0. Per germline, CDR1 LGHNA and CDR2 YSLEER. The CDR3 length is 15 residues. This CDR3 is CASSQTSGTYNEQFF. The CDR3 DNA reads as TGCGCCAGCAGCCAAACTAGCGGGACCTACAATGAGCAGTTCTTC.

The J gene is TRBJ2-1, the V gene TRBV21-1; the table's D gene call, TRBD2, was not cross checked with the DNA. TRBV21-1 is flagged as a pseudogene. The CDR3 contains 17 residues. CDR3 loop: CASSTLRTLTVNNEQFF. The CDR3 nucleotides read TGTGCCAGCAGCACTTTACGGACTCTTACGGTCAACAATGAGCAGTTCTTC.

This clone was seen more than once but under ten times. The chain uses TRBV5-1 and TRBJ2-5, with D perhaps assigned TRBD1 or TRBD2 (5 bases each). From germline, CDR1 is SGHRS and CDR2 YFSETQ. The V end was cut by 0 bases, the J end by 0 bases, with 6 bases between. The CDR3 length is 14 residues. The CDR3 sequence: CASSLVGDQETQYF. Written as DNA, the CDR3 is TGCGCCAGCAGCTTGGTGGGGGACCAAGAGACCCAGTACTTC.

CDR3 nucleotides: TGCGCCAGCCAGACAGGCGATAGCACAGATACGCAGTATTTT. Residues: CASQTGDSTDTQYF. V gene TRBV5-1 combines with J gene TRBJ2-3; a weak D match, TRBD1 (6 bases). Germline V lookup: CDR1 SGHRS, CDR2 YFSETQ. The germline V and J ends were trimmed by 7 bases and 0 bases, with 12 bases remaining between them. This CDR3 has 14 amino acids.

CDR3: CASSLGFGTQYF. The DNA of the CDR3 is TGTGCCAGCAGCTTAGGGTTCGGGACCCAGTACTTC. The rearrangement uses TRBV7-9 and TRBJ2-5, with D hard to call. In germline, CDR1 is SEHNR, CDR2 FQNEAQ (reference sequence). The CDR3 is made up of 12 amino acids. Trimming removed 1 base at V and 7 bases at J, with 7 bases between.

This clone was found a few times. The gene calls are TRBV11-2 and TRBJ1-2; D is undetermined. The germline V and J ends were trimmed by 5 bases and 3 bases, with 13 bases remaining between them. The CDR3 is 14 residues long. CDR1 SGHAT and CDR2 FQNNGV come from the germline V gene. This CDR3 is CASSHNRIDYGYTF. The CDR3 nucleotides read TGTGCCAGCAGCCATAACCGAATCGACTATGGCTACACCTTC.

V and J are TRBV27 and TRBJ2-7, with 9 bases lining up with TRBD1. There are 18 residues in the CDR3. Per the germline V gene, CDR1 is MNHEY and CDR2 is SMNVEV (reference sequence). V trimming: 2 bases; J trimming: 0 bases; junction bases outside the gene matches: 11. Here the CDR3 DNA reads TGTGCCAGCAGTTTAGAGCACAGGGGGCCTCTTTCCTCCTACGAGCAGTACTTC. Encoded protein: CASSLEHRGPLSSYEQYF.